Following are 10 T cell receptor beta chains from one sample sequenced in a study of control samples from healthy donors and cancer patients. Generated by immunoSEQ multiplex PCR, the TCRdb table keeps only in-frame clones and is missing some. The sample includes some 130,000 clones, roughly 92% of them seen just once. Sample: blood. The receptor source for this set is a man younger than 35 in good health.

The V and J genes are TRBV2 and TRBJ2-7; a weak D match, TRBD2 (6 bases). This CDR3 has 13 amino acids. From germline, CDR1 is SNHLY and CDR2 FYNNEI. V was trimmed by 4 bases and J by 3 bases, leaving 10 bases between them. In DNA, the CDR3 is TGTGCCAGCAGTGGCGGGATCGTCTACGAGCAGTACTTC. Its protein product is CASSGGIVYEQYF.

The V call is TRBV5-4, the J call TRBJ1-1; 11 bases are a match to TRBD1. V shed 0 bases, J shed 7 bases, and the junction held 5 bases outside the gene matches. The CDR3 is 15 residues long. Germline-derived CDR1 and CDR2 are SGHNT and YYREEE (reference sequence). DNA of the CDR3: TGTGCCAGCAGCTTGGCCAAGGGACAGGGGGTTGAAGCTTTCTTT. Translated: CASSLAKGQGVEAFF.

The CDR3 region has the DNA TGTGCCAGCAGCTTATATGGGAGGAACACTGAAGCTTTCTTT. Translated, it gives CASSLYGRNTEAFF. The V gene is TRBV7-2, the J gene TRBJ1-1; D is unresolved. Germline V gene lookup returns CDR1 SGHTA and CDR2 FQGNSA. This CDR3 spans 14 amino acids. V gave up 2 bases and J gave up 1 base, with 8 bases separating them.

The chain uses TRBV14 and TRBJ1-5, with D uncertain. The CDR3 sequence is 12 residues long. CDR1 SGHDN and CDR2 FVKESK come from the germline V gene. The germline V and J ends were trimmed by 2 bases and 5 bases, with 4 bases remaining between them. The CDR3 sequence is CASSQMDQPQHF. DNA of the CDR3: TGTGCCAGCAGCCAAATGGATCAGCCCCAGCATTTT. The variable domain in full, with the rest retrieved from reference TRBV14 and TRBJ1-5, is EAGVTQFPSHSVIEKGQTVTLRCDPISGHDNLYWYRRVMGKEIKFLLHFVKESKQDESGMPNNRFLAERTGGTYSTLKVQPAELEDSGVYFCASSQMDQPQHFGDGTRLSIL.

The rearrangement joins TRBV3-1 (or the pseudogene TRBV3-2) to TRBJ2-1, with 8 nucleotides matching TRBD1. This CDR3 has 16 residues. V gave up 1 base and J gave up 7 bases; unmatched junction bases: 9. CDR1 LGHDT and CDR2 YNNKEL come from the germline V gene (reference sequence). The CDR3 region has the DNA TGTGCCAGCAGCCAAGGGGTGCGCAGGGGGCTGAATGAGCAGTTCTTC. This sequence encodes CASSQGVRRGLNEQFF.

In nucleotides, the CDR3 is TGTGCCAGCAGCGGCTTCGGGGGGCTTGGAGATACGCAGTATTTT. Translated: CASSGFGGLGDTQYF. The chain joins TRBV9 to TRBJ2-3, with D perhaps matching TRBD2 (7 bases). Germline V lookup: CDR1 SGDLS, CDR2 YYNGEE. Trimming pared 3 bases from V and 5 bases from J, leaving 16 bases between. The CDR3 has 15 residues.

This clone occurred a few times. The chain uses TRBV28 and TRBJ2-7, with unresolved D. Germline CDR1 reads MDHEN; CDR2 reads SYDVKM. The CDR3 covers 14 residues. Trimming took off 5 bases at V and 0 bases at J, with 11 bases between the two ends. The CDR3 sequence is CASSTSGLSYEQYF. Written as DNA, the CDR3 is TGTGCCAGCAGTACATCCGGTCTCTCCTACGAGCAGTACTTC.

V and J are TRBV6-5 and TRBJ1-2; no definite D call. The V gene lost 0 bases and the J gene lost 11 bases, with 19 bases spanning the gap. Looked up from germline, CDR1 is MNHEY and CDR2 is SVGAGI. The CDR3 length is 15 residues. The DNA for the CDR3 is TGTGCCAGCAGTTACTCGATTACAAACGGAAGGGCGTACACCTTC. The encoded protein is CASSYSITNGRAYTF.

V and J are TRBV27 and TRBJ1-6; D perhaps matches TRBD1 (6 bases). There are 15 residues in the CDR3. Germline CDR1 is MNHEY and CDR2 is SMNVEV (reference sequence). The germline V and J ends were trimmed by 3 bases and 7 bases, with 13 bases remaining between them. DNA for the CDR3: TGTGCCAGCAGTTTTTCTGCAGGGGCGAATTCACCCCTCCACTTT. This translates into CASSFSAGANSPLHF.

This chain links TRBV11-3 with TRBJ2-7; D gene uncertain. The V gene's germline CDR1 is SGHNT and CDR2 YENEEA. The length of the CDR3 is 12 residues. Trimming cost V 0 bases and J 3 bases, with 3 bases left between them. CDR3 coding DNA: TGTGCCAGCAGCTTAGAAGGCTACGAGCAGTACTTC. Protein product: CASSLEGYEQYF.